This is a list of T cell receptor beta chains from one sample in a study of cytomegalovirus exposure and HLA in healthy donors. Sequencing used immunoSEQ multiplex PCR; TCRdb keeps in-frame clones, though not all of them. This table holds roughly 200,000 clones, about 80% found once. The sample consisted of PBMCs. The receptor source for this set is a woman under 40 in good health and CMV-seropositive. Both conserved end residues are part of each CDR3.

v_gene	j_gene	CDR3aa
TRBV7-8	TRBJ1-1	CASSLARGTAEAFF
TRBV15	TRBJ1-6	CATSRNREGGSPLHF
TRBV11-2	TRBJ1-2	CASSINRDRGVKDGYTF
TRBV7-8	TRBJ1-5	CASSLSSGYQPQHF
TRBV30	TRBJ2-5	CAWSVIAGGETQYF
TRBV2	TRBJ2-5	CASSRTAETQYF
TRBV2	TRBJ1-4	CASSEKTGGVSEKLFF
TRBV11-2	TRBJ1-3	CASSLEVVSSGNTIYF
TRBV29-1	TRBJ2-3	CSAGTSGRVADTQYF
TRBV5-1	TRBJ2-1	CASSPGYFYNEQFF
TRBV6-5	TRBJ1-6	CASSPGEGGSSPLHF
TRBV30	TRBJ1-5	CAWSVQGGSNQPQHF
TRBV19	TRBJ2-7	CASSRGTSKYF
TRBV7-2	TRBJ2-3	CASSLAAAGTDTQYF
TRBV4-1	TRBJ1-2	CASSQMTPDSFYTF
TRBV4-1	TRBJ2-5	CASSQDPSGQGLTQETQYF
TRBV9	TRBJ2-5	CASSATGLGETQYF
TRBV7-8	TRBJ2-2	CASSLGGHPGTNTGELFF
TRBV7-2	TRBJ1-3	CASSFGRGGNTIYF
TRBV30	TRBJ2-7	CAWRGRSYEQYF
TRBV7-9	TRBJ2-3	CASSLDPDRPTDTQYF
TRBV7-6	TRBJ2-3	CASSRKGQITDTQYF
TRBV19	TRBJ1-1	CASRGGPEAFF
TRBV7-2	TRBJ2-2	CASSLNGRSGELFF
TRBV30	TRBJ1-1	CAWSVSGLEAFF
TRBV7-8	TRBJ2-3	CASSPRQRTDTQYF
TRBV6-5	TRBJ1-5	CASSYGGNQPQHF
TRBV9	TRBJ2-1	CASSVDPSGGIQFF
TRBV27	TRBJ1-6	CASSLYPGAYNSPLHF
TRBV21-1	TRBJ2-7	CASSTHGEIEQYF
TRBV7-9	TRBJ2-6	CASSLDGTDRYSGANVLTF
TRBV5-1	TRBJ1-1	CASRVEGRGDTEAFF
TRBV5-1	TRBJ1-3	CASSKGQQELTGNTIYF
TRBV5-1	TRBJ2-1	CASRTGSSYNEQFF
TRBV9	TRBJ2-3	CASSERLRHTDTQYF
TRBV5-1	TRBJ2-7	CASSLGQAHEQYF
TRBV15	TRBJ1-2	CATSRDPRTGGNGYTF
TRBV6-1	TRBJ2-7	CATDSHRDGYEQYF
TRBV19	TRBJ1-5	CASTRSREYGQPQHF
TRBV7-6	TRBJ2-7	CASSNNRVEQYF
TRBV2	TRBJ1-3	CASRDTSSGNTIYF
TRBV27	TRBJ1-3	CASSTLGGGGNTIYF
TRBV29-1	TRBJ1-2	CSVGQGNYGYTF
TRBV9	TRBJ2-3	CASSPTSGGWADTQYF
TRBV28	TRBJ2-7	CASSLIRGPYEQYF
TRBV1	TRBJ2-7	CTSSEGTSALVSYEQYF
TRBV7-2	TRBJ2-1	CASSFPGTSGGARWNEQFF
TRBV19	TRBJ2-1	CASSIDYGGEGNEQFF
TRBV9	TRBJ2-4	CASSVGTGKNIQYF
TRBV6-5	TRBJ2-5	CASSYSGGGVGTQYF
TRBV10-3	TRBJ2-7	CAISGIGVSSYEQYF
TRBV28	TRBJ1-5	CASSRTGTLSNQPQHF
TRBV28	TRBJ1-1	CASSTGGFMNTEAFF
TRBV5-1	TRBJ2-1	CASSLAVGGGDEQFF
TRBV19	TRBJ2-5	CASSTGRGGLGGTQYF